Sequencing of this T cell receptor beta chain was carried out in a study of T cells in localized non-small cell lung cancer. This clone came up a few times. The antigen remains undetermined. General study results and limits: Sequence data derive from only one tumor region, so heterogeneity remains possible. Uninvolved adjacent lung had higher T cell clonality than tumor and all other tissues. A denser population of T cells in blood accompanied longer overall survival. Paired adjacent lung recovered a median about 61 of the top 100 tumor clones.

Profiling relied on immunoSEQ multiplex PCR, and the TCRdb table lists in-frame clones only, not all of them. The sample gives 90,000 to 100,000 clones, roughly 90% of which show up once; roughly 4% is in the top ten. V lost 4 bases, J lost 3 bases, and 12 bases lay in between. The CDR3 is 14 amino acids. The germline gives CDR1 MNHNS, CDR2 SASEGT. The V and J genes are TRBV6-1 and TRBJ1-2, with a weak D call TRBD1 (6 bases). Source: PBMCs, taken before any cancer treatment. The TCR was taken from a woman aged 40-69 years with stage II squamous cell lung carcinoma. The DNA of the CDR3 is TGTGCCAGCAGTGTAGCCGGGGGCGACTATGGCTACACCTTC. It encodes CASSVAGGDYGYTF.